This TCR beta chain was sequenced during a study of CD8 T cells in ankylosing spondylitis. The germline V gene encodes CDR1 SSHAT and CDR2 FNYEAQ (reference sequence). This CDR3 has 17 residues. The V gene end was trimmed by 4 bases and the J gene end by 7 bases; junction bases not matched to a gene: 9. Generation of TCR beta libraries employed quantitative 5'-RACE incorporating molecular barcodes. In TCRdb, the 5' RACE reads were re-called with MiXCR into one record per CDR3 protein. The sample shows 340,000 or so distinct CDR3 sequences, 14% to 15% of them seen only once. The TCR was taken from a male donor with ankylosing spondylitis or in good health (not recorded which). The chain links TRBV7-7 to TRBJ2-1; 14 bases align to TRBD2. Input material: blood, either unsorted or a sorted T cell fraction (not recorded which). The CDR3 region has the DNA TGTGCCAGCAGCTCGGGACTAGCGGGAGAGTTGGGGAATGAGCAGTTCTTC. Its protein is CASSSGLAGELGNEQFF.